Described below is a single TCR beta chain sequence and its context. In germline, CDR1 is SGHDN, CDR2 FVKESK. The CDR3 length is 14 residues. V lost 5 bases and J 5 bases, leaving 10 bases between the germline ends. This sample stems from a study of human T cells and chemical hapten exposure. Study processing details: Between about 23,224 and 750,000 TCRs appeared in each sample, and the median stood at 95,638. TCRdb called the RACE reads again in MiXCR, with one record for every CDR3 protein. TCRdb, not the original authors, processed these V and J calls. The sample lists approximately 260,000 distinct CDR3 sequences, about 8.1% seen once, with 2% to 2.5% in the top ten. As for time point: pre-sensitization, week 0. Indicated treatment: therapeutic diphenylcyclopropenone sensitization with weekly scalp DPC. Only after blood had been drawn was each patch test applied.

This sequence joins TRBV14 and TRBJ1-6; TRBD1 is a possible D gene (6 bases). This specimen consisted of whole blood, obtained in connection with sensitization to the hapten diphenylcyclopropenone (DPC). The clonotype comes from a woman in her thirties or forties with alopecia areata. Some clones in this sample may be carry-over from other donors' samples. CDR3 DNA sequence: TGTGCCAGCAGCTCTACAGGGAATAATTCACCCCTCCACTTT. This codes for CASSSTGNNSPLHF.